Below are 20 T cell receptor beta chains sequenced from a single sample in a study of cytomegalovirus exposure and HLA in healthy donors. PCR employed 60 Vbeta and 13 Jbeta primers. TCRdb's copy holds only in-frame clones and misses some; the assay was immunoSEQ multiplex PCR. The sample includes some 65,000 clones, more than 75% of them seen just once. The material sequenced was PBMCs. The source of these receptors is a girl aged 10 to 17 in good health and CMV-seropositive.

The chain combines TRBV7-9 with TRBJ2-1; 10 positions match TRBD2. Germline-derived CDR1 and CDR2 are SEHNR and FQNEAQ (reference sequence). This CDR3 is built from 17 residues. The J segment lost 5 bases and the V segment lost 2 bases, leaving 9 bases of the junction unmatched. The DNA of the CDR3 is TGTGCCAGCAGCTTATCACGAGCGGGAGGGCCGAACAATGAGCAGTTCTTC. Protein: CASSLSRAGGPNNEQFF.

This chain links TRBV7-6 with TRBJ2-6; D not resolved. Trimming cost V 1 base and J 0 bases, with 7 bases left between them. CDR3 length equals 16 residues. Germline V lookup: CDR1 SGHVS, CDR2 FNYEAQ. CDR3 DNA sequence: TGTGCCAGCAGCTTAGAACGGTTCTCTGGGGCCAACGTCCTGACTTTC. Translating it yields CASSLERFSGANVLTF.

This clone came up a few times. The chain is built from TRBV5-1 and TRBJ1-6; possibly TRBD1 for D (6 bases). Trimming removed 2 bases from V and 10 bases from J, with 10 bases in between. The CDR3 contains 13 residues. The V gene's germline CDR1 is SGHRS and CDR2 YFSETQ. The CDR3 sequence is CASSFTGPSPLHF. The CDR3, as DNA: TGCGCCAGCAGCTTCACAGGGCCCTCACCCCTCCACTTT.

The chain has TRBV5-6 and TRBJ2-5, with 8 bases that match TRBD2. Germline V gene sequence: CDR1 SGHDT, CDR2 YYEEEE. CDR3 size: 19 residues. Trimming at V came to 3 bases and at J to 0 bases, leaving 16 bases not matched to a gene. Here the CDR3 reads CASSSPGYGGGPYQETQYF. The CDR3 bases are TGTGCCAGCAGCTCGCCCGGGTACGGGGGGGGTCCCTACCAAGAGACCCAGTACTTC. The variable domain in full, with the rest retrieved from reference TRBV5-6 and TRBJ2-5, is DAGVTQSPTHLIKTRGQQVTLRCSPKSGHDTVSWYQQALGQGPQFIFQYYEEEERQRGNFPDRFSGHQFPNYSSELNVNALLLGDSALYLCASSSPGYGGGPYQETQYFGPGTRLLVL.

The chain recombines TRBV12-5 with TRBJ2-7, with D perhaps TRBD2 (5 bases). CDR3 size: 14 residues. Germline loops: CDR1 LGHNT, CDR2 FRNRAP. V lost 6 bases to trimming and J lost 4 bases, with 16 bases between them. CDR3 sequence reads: CASGTLAGVYEQYF. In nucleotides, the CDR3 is TGTGCTAGTGGCACCCTAGCTGGAGTTTACGAGCAGTACTTC.

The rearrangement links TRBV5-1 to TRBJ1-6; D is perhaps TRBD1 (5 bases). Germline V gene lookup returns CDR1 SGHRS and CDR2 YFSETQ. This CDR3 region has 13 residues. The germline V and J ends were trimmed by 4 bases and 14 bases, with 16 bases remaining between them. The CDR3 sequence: CASSPGTAWALHF. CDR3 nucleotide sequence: TGCGCCAGCAGCCCCGGGACTGCATGGGCCCTCCACTTT.

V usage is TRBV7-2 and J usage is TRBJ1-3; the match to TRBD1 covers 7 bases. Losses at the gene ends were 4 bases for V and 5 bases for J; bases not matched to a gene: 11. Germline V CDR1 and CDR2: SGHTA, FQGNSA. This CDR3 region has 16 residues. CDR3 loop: CASSSNRQGFRNTIYF. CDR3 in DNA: TGTGCCAGCAGCTCGAACCGACAGGGTTTCAGAAACACCATATATTTT.

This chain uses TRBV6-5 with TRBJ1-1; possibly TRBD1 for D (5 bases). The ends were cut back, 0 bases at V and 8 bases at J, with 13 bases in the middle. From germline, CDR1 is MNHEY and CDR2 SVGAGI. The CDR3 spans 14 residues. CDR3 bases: TGTGCCAGCAGTTACTCGAAAGGTCGGGGGGAAGCTTTCTTT. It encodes CASSYSKGRGEAFF.

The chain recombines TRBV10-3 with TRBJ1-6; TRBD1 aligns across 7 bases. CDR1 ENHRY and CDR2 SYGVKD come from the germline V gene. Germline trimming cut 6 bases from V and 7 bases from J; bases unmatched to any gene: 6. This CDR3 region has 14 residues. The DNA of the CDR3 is TGTGCCATCAGAACAGGGGAACGCAATTCACCCCTCCACTTT. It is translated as CAIRTGERNSPLHF.

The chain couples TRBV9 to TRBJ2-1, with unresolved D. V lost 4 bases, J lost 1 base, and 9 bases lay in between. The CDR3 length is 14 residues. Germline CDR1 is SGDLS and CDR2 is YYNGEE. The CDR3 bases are TGTGCCAGCAGCCCCCTATCGTCCTACAATGAGCAGTTCTTC. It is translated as CASSPLSSYNEQFF.

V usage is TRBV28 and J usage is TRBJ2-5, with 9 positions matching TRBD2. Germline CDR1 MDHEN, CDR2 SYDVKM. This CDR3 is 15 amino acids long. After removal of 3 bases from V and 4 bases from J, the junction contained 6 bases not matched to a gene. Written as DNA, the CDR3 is TGTGCCAGCAGTTTCGGGGCTAGCGGGACAGAGACCCAGTACTTC. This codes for CASSFGASGTETQYF.

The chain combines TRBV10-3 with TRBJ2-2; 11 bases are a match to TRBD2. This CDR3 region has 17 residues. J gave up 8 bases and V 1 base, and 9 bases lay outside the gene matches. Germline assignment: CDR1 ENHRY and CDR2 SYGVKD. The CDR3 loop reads CAISEFASGGWIGELFF. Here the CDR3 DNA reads TGTGCCATCAGTGAGTTCGCTAGCGGGGGGTGGATTGGGGAGCTGTTTTTT.

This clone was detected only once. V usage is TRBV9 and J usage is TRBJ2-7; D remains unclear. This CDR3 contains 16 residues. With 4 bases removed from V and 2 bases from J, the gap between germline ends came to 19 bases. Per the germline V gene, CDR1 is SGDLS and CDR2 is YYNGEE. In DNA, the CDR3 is TGTGCCAGCAGCCCTGGTATGGGCGATATACCCTACGAGCAGTACTTC. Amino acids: CASSPGMGDIPYEQYF.

The CDR3 DNA reads as TGTGCCAGCAGACCCGGGACACTGGGGAATCAGCCCCAGCATTTT. This gives the protein CASRPGTLGNQPQHF. The chain recombines TRBV27 with TRBJ1-5; possibly TRBD1 for D (6 bases). Per the germline V gene, CDR1 is MNHEY and CDR2 is SMNVEV (reference sequence). Trimming removed 6 bases from V and 4 bases from J, with 16 bases in between. The CDR3 has 15 residues.

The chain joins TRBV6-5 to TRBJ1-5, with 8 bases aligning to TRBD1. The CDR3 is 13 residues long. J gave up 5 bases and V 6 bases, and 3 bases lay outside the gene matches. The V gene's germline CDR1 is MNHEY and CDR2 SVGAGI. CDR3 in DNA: TGTGCCAGCAGGCCGGACAGGGATCAGCCCCAGCATTTT. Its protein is CASRPDRDQPQHF.

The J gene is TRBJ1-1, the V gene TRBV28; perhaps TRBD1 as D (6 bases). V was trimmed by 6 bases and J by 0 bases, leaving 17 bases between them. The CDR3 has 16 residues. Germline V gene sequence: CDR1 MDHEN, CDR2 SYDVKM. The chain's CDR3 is CASSPRQAHMNTEAFF. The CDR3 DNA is TGTGCCAGCAGCCCTCGACAGGCCCACATGAACACTGAAGCTTTCTTT.

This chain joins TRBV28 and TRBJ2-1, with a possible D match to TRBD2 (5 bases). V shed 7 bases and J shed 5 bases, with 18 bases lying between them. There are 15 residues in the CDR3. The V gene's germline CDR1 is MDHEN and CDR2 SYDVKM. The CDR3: CASTLVLAADNEQFF. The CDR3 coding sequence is TGTGCCAGCACCCTCGTCCTAGCTGCGGACAATGAGCAGTTCTTC.

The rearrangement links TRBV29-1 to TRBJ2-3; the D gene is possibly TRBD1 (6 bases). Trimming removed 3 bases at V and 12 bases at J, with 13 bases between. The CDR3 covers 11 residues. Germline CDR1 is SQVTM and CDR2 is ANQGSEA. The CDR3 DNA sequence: TGCAGCGTTGATGATGCCGGGACACAGTATTTT. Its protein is CSVDDAGTQYF.

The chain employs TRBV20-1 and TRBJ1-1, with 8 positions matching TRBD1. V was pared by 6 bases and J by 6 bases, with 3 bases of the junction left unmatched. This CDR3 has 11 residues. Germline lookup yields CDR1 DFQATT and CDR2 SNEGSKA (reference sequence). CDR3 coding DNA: TGCAGTGCCCAGGGGGCGGCTGAAGCTTTCTTT. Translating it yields CSAQGAAEAFF.

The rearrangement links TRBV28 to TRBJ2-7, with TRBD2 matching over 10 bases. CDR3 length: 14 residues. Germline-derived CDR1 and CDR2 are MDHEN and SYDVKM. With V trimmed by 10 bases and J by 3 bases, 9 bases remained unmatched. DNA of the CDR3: TGTGCCACCCTAATAGCGGGAGGCAGCTACGAGCAGTACTTC. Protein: CATLIAGGSYEQYF.